This T cell receptor beta chain comes out of a study of PD-1 blockade in mismatch repair-deficient tumors. Germline-derived CDR1 and CDR2 are MNHEY and SMNVEV (reference sequence). The germline V and J ends were trimmed by 3 bases and 1 base, with 7 bases remaining between them. The CDR3 runs 13 residues. The assay was immunoSEQ multiplex PCR, and TCRdb's table has in-frame clones only and misses some. The sample records tens of thousands of clones, 65% to 85% being singletons. The sequenced sample was peripheral blood, obtained 12 weeks after starting pembrolizumab. The TCR was taken from an adult with mismatch repair-deficient cancer. The chain is built from TRBV27 and TRBJ2-7; D is uncertain. The CDR3 is CASSLGISYEQYF. CDR3 nucleotide sequence: TGTGCCAGCAGTTTGGGGATTTCCTACGAGCAGTACTTC.